One T cell receptor beta chain is described in this entry. This entry comes from a study of OX40 agonist ivuxolimab in advanced cancers. This CDR3 has 15 amino acids. V lost 1 base and J lost 6; bases outside the gene matches: 7. Germline V CDR1 and CDR2: SGHAT, FQNNGV. The protocol was immunoSEQ multiplex PCR, while the TCRdb copy is restricted to in-frame clones and leaves out a portion. There are about 94,000 clones in the sample; more than 75% occur only once, and more than 0.25% lies in the top ten. The clonotype was recovered from an adult with an advanced solid tumor such as melanoma, head and neck, liver or kidney cancer. This chain joins TRBV11-2 and TRBJ2-7; 9 nucleotides match TRBD2. The source was CD4+ or CD8+ T cells sorted from blood, collected in a trial of the OX40 agonist ivuxolimab. CDR3 sequence: CASSLARGGLIEQYF. CDR3 nucleotides: TGTGCCAGCAGCTTAGCGCGGGGGGGTCTGATCGAGCAGTACTTC.